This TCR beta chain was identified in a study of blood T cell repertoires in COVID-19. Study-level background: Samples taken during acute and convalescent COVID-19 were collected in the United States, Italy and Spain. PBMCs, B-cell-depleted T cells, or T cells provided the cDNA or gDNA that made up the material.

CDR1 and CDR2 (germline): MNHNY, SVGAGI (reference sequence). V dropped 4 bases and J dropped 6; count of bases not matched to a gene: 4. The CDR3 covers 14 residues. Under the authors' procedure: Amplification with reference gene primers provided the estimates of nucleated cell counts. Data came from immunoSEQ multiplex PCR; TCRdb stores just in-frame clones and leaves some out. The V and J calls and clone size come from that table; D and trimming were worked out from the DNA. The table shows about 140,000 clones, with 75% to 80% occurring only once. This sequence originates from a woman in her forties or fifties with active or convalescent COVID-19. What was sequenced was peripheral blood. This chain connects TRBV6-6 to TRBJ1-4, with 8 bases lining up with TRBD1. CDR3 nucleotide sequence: TGTGCCAGCAGTTCAGGGGGCGCATATGAAAAACTGTTTTTT. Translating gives CASSSGGAYEKLFF.